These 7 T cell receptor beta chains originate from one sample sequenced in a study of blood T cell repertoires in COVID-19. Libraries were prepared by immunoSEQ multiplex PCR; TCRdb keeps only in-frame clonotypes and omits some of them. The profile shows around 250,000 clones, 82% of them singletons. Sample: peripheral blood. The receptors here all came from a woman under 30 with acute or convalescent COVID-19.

The CDR3, as DNA: TGTGCCAGCAGTCGACTTGGACTCGGAGGGGGGGACACAGATACGCAGTATTTT. Translation: CASSRLGLGGGDTDTQYF. V and J are TRBV27 and TRBJ2-3; possibly TRBD2 for D (7 bases). Looked up from germline, CDR1 is MNHEY and CDR2 is SMNVEV (reference sequence). The CDR3 runs to 18 residues. The V end lost 5 bases, the J end lost 2 bases, and 23 bases lay between the germline ends.

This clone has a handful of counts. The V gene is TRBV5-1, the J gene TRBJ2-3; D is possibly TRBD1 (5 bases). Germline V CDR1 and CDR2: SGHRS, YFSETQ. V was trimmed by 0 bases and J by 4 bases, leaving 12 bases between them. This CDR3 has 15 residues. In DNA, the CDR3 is TGCGCCAGCAGCTTGGAGCCCGACAGACCAGATACGCAGTATTTT. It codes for CASSLEPDRPDTQYF.

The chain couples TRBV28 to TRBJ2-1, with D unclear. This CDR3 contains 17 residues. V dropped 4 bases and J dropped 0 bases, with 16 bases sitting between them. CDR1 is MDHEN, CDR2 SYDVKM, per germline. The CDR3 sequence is CASSYQVEANSYNEQFF. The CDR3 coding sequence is TGTGCCAGCAGTTATCAAGTAGAGGCCAACTCCTACAATGAGCAGTTCTTC.

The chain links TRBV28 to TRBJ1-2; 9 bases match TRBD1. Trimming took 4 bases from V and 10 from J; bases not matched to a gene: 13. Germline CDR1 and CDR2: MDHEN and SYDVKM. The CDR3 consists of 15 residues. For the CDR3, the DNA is TGTGCCAGCAGTTGGACAGGGGCGCCCTCTAGAAACTACACCTTC. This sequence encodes CASSWTGAPSRNYTF.

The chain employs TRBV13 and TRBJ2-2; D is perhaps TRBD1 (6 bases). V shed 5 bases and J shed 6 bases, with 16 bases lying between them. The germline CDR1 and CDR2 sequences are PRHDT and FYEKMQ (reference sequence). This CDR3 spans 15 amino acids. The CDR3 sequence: CASSARGLRAGELFF. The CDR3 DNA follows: TGTGCCAGCAGCGCCAGGGGTCTAAGGGCCGGGGAGCTGTTTTTT.

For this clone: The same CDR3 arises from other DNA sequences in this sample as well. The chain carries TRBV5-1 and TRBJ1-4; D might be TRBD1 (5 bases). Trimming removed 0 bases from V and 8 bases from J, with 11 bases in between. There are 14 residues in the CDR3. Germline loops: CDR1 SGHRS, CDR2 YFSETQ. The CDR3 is CASSLGQGNEKLFF. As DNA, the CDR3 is TGCGCCAGCAGCTTGGGGCAGGGTAACGAAAAACTGTTTTTT. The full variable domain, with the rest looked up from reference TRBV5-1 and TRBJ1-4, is KAGVTQTPRYLIKTRGQQVTLSCSPISGHRSVSWYQQTPGQGLQFLFEYFSETQRNKGNFPGRFSGRQFSNSRSEMNVSTLELGDSALYLCASSLGQGNEKLFFGSGTQLSVL.

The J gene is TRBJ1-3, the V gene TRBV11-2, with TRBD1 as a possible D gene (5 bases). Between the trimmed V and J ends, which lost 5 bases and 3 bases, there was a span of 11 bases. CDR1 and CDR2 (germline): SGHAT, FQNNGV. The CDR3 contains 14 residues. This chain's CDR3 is CASSPTAFGNTIYF. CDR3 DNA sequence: TGTGCCAGCAGCCCGACAGCCTTTGGAAACACCATATATTTT.